This TCR beta chain emerged from a study of blood T cell repertoires in COVID-19. Here immunoSEQ multiplex PCR was the method, and the copy in TCRdb shows in-frame clones only, minus some. This repertoire shows 300,000 to 350,000 clones, almost 90% found once; its top ten account for 3.5% to 5%. Categorization into cohorts depended on clinical history that participants reported. Trimming removed 2 bases from V and 2 bases from J, with 9 bases in between. There are 14 residues in the CDR3. Germline lookup yields CDR1 SGHVS and CDR2 FQNEAQ. The V and J genes are TRBV7-8 and TRBJ1-2; unclear D gene. Sequencing input: PBMCs or T cells enriched from blood (not recorded which). The origin of this receptor is a woman aged 18-30 years with acute COVID-19. This CDR3 reads CASSLWAGNYGYTF. CDR3 nucleotide sequence: TGTGCCAGCAGCTTATGGGCCGGCAACTATGGCTACACCTTC.